This T cell receptor (beta chain) was recorded in a study of human T cells and chemical hapten exposure. Time point given: healthy volunteer bleed at 2 weeks. Unfractionated whole blood yielded the extracted total RNA. TCRdb re-analysed the RACE reads in MiXCR, keeping a single row per CDR3 protein. This repertoire shows roughly 130,000 distinct CDR3 sequences, approximately 9.5% found once; its top ten account for around 1.7%. This clonotype came up many times. CDR1 is MNHEY, CDR2 SVGAGI, per germline. This CDR3 has 17 residues. The trim removed 0 bases at V and 2 bases at J, leaving 8 bases unmatched.

This rearrangement joins TRBV6-5 to TRBJ2-3; TRBD2 matches 7 bases. The receptor comes from a male donor in good health. Some clones in this sample may be carry-over from other donors' samples. Sequenced input: whole blood. CDR3: CASSYSAHGRFTDTQYF. The CDR3 DNA reads TGTGCCAGCAGTTACTCGGCCCACGGGAGGTTCACAGATACGCAGTATTTT.